Each of the 14 T cell receptor beta chains below was sequenced from the same sample in a study of technical replicates of blood from a handful of donors. Only in-frame clones appear in the TCRdb table, and some are missing; sequencing was by immunoSEQ multiplex PCR. The data hold tens of thousands of clones, with 85% to 95% observed a single time. The source material was T cells isolated from PBMCs. The receptors stem from a human donor in good health.

The gene calls are TRBV15 and TRBJ2-2; D gene uncertain. V shed 0 bases and J shed 2 bases, with 19 bases lying between them. The length of the CDR3 is 19 residues. CDR1 is LNHNV and CDR2 is YYDKDF in the germline V gene (reference sequence). The CDR3 reads CATSREGRGRSLNTGELFF. The CDR3 nucleotides read TGTGCCACCAGCAGAGAGGGTCGCGGTCGATCCCTAAACACCGGGGAGCTGTTTTTT.

A single count supports this clone. This rearrangement joins TRBV30 to TRBJ1-2; TRBD1 is a possible D gene (5 bases). This CDR3 comprises 13 residues. V lost 4 bases, J lost 5 bases, and 14 bases lay in between. Germline V gene sequence: CDR1 GTSNPN, CDR2 SVGIG (reference sequence). The CDR3 DNA sequence: TGTGCCTGGACTCGAGGCAGGGCTTATGGCTACACCTTC. Translation gives CAWTRGRAYGYTF.

The chain recombines TRBV4-1 with TRBJ1-1, with D perhaps matching TRBD1 (6 bases). The CDR3 runs 13 residues. Trimming cost V 1 base and J 8 bases, with 11 bases left between them. CDR1 is MGHRA, CDR2 YSYEKL, per germline. CDR3 region: CASSQGAGTEAFF. CDR3 in DNA: TGCGCCAGCAGCCAAGGGGCAGGGACAGAAGCTTTCTTT.

The chain joins TRBV28 to TRBJ1-1, with TRBD1 identical over 7 bases. V trimming: 3 bases; J trimming: 1 base; junction bases outside the gene matches: 2. Germline lookup yields CDR1 MDHEN and CDR2 SYDVKM. There are 14 residues in the CDR3. The CDR3 loop reads CASSLTGTNTEAFF. DNA for the CDR3: TGTGCCAGCAGTTTGACAGGGACGAACACTGAAGCTTTCTTT.

This clone has a single count. This rearrangement joins TRBV28 to TRBJ2-7; maybe TRBD2 (6 bases). V gave up 7 bases and J gave up 3 bases, with 16 bases separating them. The CDR3 length is 14 residues. CDR1 is MDHEN and CDR2 is SYDVKM in the germline V gene. The CDR3 bases are TGTGCCAGCATGTCAGCTAGCGAGAACTACGAGCAGTACTTC. Amino acid sequence: CASMSASENYEQYF.

V gene TRBV10-3 combines with J gene TRBJ1-2; 9 positions match TRBD1. J was trimmed by 0 bases and V by 6 bases; bases with no gene match: 8. Germline-derived CDR1 and CDR2 are ENHRY and SYGVKD. This CDR3 has 16 amino acids. DNA of the CDR3: TGTGCCATCAGAACGGGACAGGGTGAAACTAACTATGGCTACACCTTC. Translation gives CAIRTGQGETNYGYTF.

The V and J genes are TRBV6-1 and TRBJ2-5; no reliable D call. Germline lookup yields CDR1 MNHNS and CDR2 SASEGT. This CDR3 is 13 amino acids long. The V end was cut by 2 bases, the J end by 5 bases, with 9 bases between. CDR3 sequence (DNA): TGTGCCAGCAGTGAATCTTCCCGTGAGACCCAGTACTTC. Amino acids: CASSESSRETQYF.

The rearrangement links TRBV9 to TRBJ1-2; TRBD1 agrees at 8 bases. V lost 2 bases and J lost 4; bases outside the gene matches: 7. Germline V gene lookup returns CDR1 SGDLS and CDR2 YYNGEE. The CDR3 has 15 amino acids. The CDR3: CASSVSGQGPYGYTF. For the CDR3, the DNA is TGTGCCAGCAGCGTCTCCGGACAGGGTCCCTATGGCTACACCTTC.

The J gene is TRBJ2-5, the V gene TRBV10-3; 7 positions match TRBD1. J gave up 1 base and V 5 bases, and 4 bases lay outside the gene matches. The CDR3 is made up of 14 amino acids. The V gene's germline CDR1 is ENHRY and CDR2 SYGVKD. For the CDR3, the DNA is TGTGCCATCAGTCAGGGACAGCTCCAAGAGACCCAGTACTTC. Encoded protein: CAISQGQLQETQYF.

The V gene is TRBV9, the J gene TRBJ1-2; 7 bases agree with TRBD1. Germline assignment: CDR1 SGDLS and CDR2 YYNGEE. This CDR3 spans 16 amino acids. Trimming at V came to 0 bases and at J to 4 bases, leaving 9 bases not matched to a gene. The DNA of the CDR3 is TGTGCCAGCAGCGTAGGACGGGGGCAGGGGGTCTATGGCTACACCTTC. Amino acids: CASSVGRGQGVYGYTF.

The J gene is TRBJ2-2, the V gene TRBV4-2; 11 bases agree with TRBD2. This CDR3 comprises 19 residues. The ends lost 0 bases at V and 4 bases at J; junction bases unmatched: 10. Germline lookup yields CDR1 LGHNA and CDR2 YNFKEQ. The CDR3 DNA is TGTGCCAGCAGCCAAGACCCAAACCCTCTAGCGGGGGGCACCGGGGAGCTGTTTTTT. Translated: CASSQDPNPLAGGTGELFF.

The chain recombines TRBV7-9 with TRBJ2-5; tentative D call: TRBD1 (6 bases). V was cut by 3 bases and J by 2 bases, with 22 bases left in between. The CDR3 spans 18 residues. The germline gives CDR1 SEHNR, CDR2 FQNEAQ (reference sequence). In DNA form, the CDR3 reads TGTGCCAGCAGCTTTTTGAGAGGTAGCACAGGGAAACAAGAGACCCAGTACTTC. It encodes CASSFLRGSTGKQETQYF.

The gene calls are TRBV6-1 and TRBJ2-5; TRBD2 agrees at 12 bases. This CDR3 region has 14 residues. The trim removed 2 bases at V and 5 bases at J, leaving 0 bases unmatched. Germline CDR1 MNHNS, CDR2 SASEGT. This chain's CDR3 is CASSETSGGETQYF. DNA of the CDR3: TGTGCCAGCAGTGAAACTAGCGGGGGGGAGACCCAGTACTTC.

The chain couples TRBV18 to TRBJ1-1, with 9 bases aligning to TRBD1. Germline CDR1 KGHSH, CDR2 LQKENI. The CDR3 sequence is 16 residues long. Trimming removed 0 bases from V and 1 base from J; junction bases left unmatched: 3. In DNA form, the CDR3 reads TGTGCCAGCTCACCACCTCGGACAGGGGCGAACACTGAAGCTTTCTTT. Its translation is CASSPPRTGANTEAFF.